The text below deals with one T cell receptor beta chain. By sample share, this clonotype is medium-sized (0.01 to 0.1%). What antigen it recognizes has not been identified. No clone much larger than this one lies a single base away; base qualities are absent. This specimen belongs to a study of T cell repertoires in aging, cancer and after chemotherapy (dated by TCRdb to about 2019). Concerning the study at large: Donors were distributed across six age groups ranging from 30 or younger to 70 or older, with at least three individuals included per group. TCR repertoires from healthy donor controls were recorded over periods of several months to years and showed clear clonal overlap between repeated samplings. The full dataset contained roughly 8.8 million TCR reads. To look at immunoaging and at how T cells reconstitute after chemotherapy, the study profiled TCR beta repertoires in peripheral blood from both healthy donors and cancer patients. A cohort of 218 cancer patients (over 90 with hematological and approximately 120 with solid cancers) was assembled, and 100 or so healthy donors were included as a reference group.

Here is what the overall study found, with its caveats: The authors noted that the repertoire data do not allow conclusions about immunological memory after chemotherapy. Untreated patients with hematological or solid cancers showed significantly lower blood TCR diversity and higher clonality than age-matched healthy donors. Declining TCR diversity with age in healthy donors was mainly explained by loss of richness; in cancer patients, loss of evenness also contributed. An increase in median generation probability over the chemotherapy interval was observed in both cancer cohorts, suggesting that the repertoire was reconstituted through rebound thymic output.

Genomic DNA extracted from peripheral blood, rather than sorted cells or RNA, was used as the source for amplification of TCR beta rearrangements. Multiplex touch-down PCR with a mixed TRB-A/B primer pool was used to amplify rearranged TRB sequences covering the V, D and J segments. Two consecutive PCR reactions with Phusion HS II polymerase added Illumina adapters and sample indices to the amplicons. After gel purification with the NucleoSpin Gel and PCR Clean-up kit, the amplicons were checked using Qubit and an Agilent 2100 Bioanalyzer. The libraries were sequenced on an Illumina MiSeq with 600-cycle, single-indexed, paired-end runs. Per the authors' processing: MiXCR versions 2.12 and 3.0.5 were used to process the TRB sequences. A clone was defined as each unique CDR3 nucleotide sequence, and only productive sequences supported by at least two reads were kept. The repertoire metrics were Shannon diversity, evenness, clonality (calculated as one minus evenness), and diversity profiles parameterized by alpha from 0 to 5. The IGoR algorithm was used to calculate generation probabilities for clones in the paired samples taken before and after chemotherapy. The public reads were reprocessed in TCRdb via fastp at Q25 and MiXCR, keeping in-frame beta chains. Records with the same CDR3 protein are collapsed into one entry carrying the most frequent genes and DNA. These V and J calls rely on TCRdb rather than the paper's analysis. In this sample the table shows around 12,000 distinct CDR3 sequences, 20% to 25% of which occur a single time. The leading ten clones occupy around 5.8% of the sample.

CDR1 and CDR2 are read off the germline V gene as SGHTA and FQGNSA. The CDR3 holds 11 amino acids from the cysteine to the phenylalanine. Of the read, only the CDR3 DNA is kept; its 33 bases are in frame from base 1. The germline ends are 13 bases apart after V is trimmed by 6 bases and J by 10 bases. The sequence is built from TRBV7-2 and TRBJ2-7; perhaps TRBD2 is the D gene, with 7 bases matching. Sequencing was done on a sample of blood. This receptor was identified in a human donor in good health. CDR3 protein: CASSPAGHQYF. The nucleotide sequence is given as TGTGCCAGCAGTCCAGCGGGACACCAGTACTTC. The reference TRBV7-2 and TRBJ2-7 proteins fill in what lies around the CDR3, so the full variable domain reads GAGVSQSPSNKVTEKGKDVELRCDPISGHTALYWYRQSLGQGLEFLIYFQGNSAPDKSGLPSDRFSAERTGGSVSTLTIQRTQQEDSAVYLCASSPAGHQYFGPGTRLTVT.